This passage covers 8 T cell receptor beta chains from one sample sequenced in a study of spatial heterogeneity in lung cancer. TCRdb redid the calling of the 5' RACE reads with MiXCR, one entry per CDR3 protein. The sample contains about 60,000 distinct CDR3 sequences, around 8.2% of which appear only once. Regarding time point: sample taken at primary tumor resection. Whole RNA obtained from tumor, nontumor lung or frozen PBMC underwent sequencing without sorting. Sequencing used PBMCs, obtained at surgery. The receptors derive from a female donor with early-stage non-small cell lung cancer.

There are many counts of this clonotype. The rearrangement uses TRBV28 and TRBJ1-1; 9 nucleotides agree with TRBD1. Germline CDR1 is MDHEN and CDR2 is SYDVKM. The length of the CDR3 is 12 residues. Trimming cost V 7 bases and J 10 bases; bases outside gene matches: 7. CDR3 bases: TGTGCCAGCACCCAACAGGGGGCAAGAGCTTTCTTT. Residues: CASTQQGARAFF.

The rearrangement joins TRBV3-1 to TRBJ1-1, with TRBD1 matching over 8 bases. The CDR3 runs 13 residues. CDR1 is LGHDT, CDR2 YNNKEL, per germline (reference sequence). The CDR3 sequence: CVSSDREGTEAFF. CDR3 DNA: TGTGTCAGTTCGGACAGGGAGGGCACTGAAGCTTTCTTT.

This clonotype was recorded many times. The CDR3 DNA sequence: TGTGCCAGCAGTTTACTACAGGGAATGGAGACCCAGTACTTC. Amino acid sequence: CASSLLQGMETQYF. J is TRBJ2-5 and V is TRBV12-3 or TRBV12-4; D possibly corresponds to TRBD1 (6 bases). Between the trimmed V and J ends, which lost 2 bases and 5 bases, there was a span of 12 bases. The CDR3 is 14 residues long.

This clonotype was found many times. The gene calls are TRBV2 and TRBJ2-7; D unclear. This CDR3 comprises 12 residues. Germline assignment: CDR1 SNHLY and CDR2 FYNNEI. The V end lost 11 bases, the J end lost 2 bases, and 13 bases lay between the germline ends. CDR3 region: CAGSAAAYEQYV. CDR3 in DNA: TGTGCCGGGTCGGCCGCCGCCTACGAGCAGTACGTC.

V usage is TRBV27 and J usage is TRBJ2-1; the D is unclear. CDR1 and CDR2 (germline): MNHEY, SMNVEV (reference sequence). V dropped 5 bases and J dropped 0 bases, with 11 bases sitting between them. This CDR3 contains 15 residues. This chain's CDR3 is CASSPYLSSYNEQFF. CDR3 bases: TGTGCCAGCAGTCCTTACTTAAGCTCCTACAATGAGCAGTTCTTC.

This clonotype was recorded at least ten times. V is TRBV6-1 and J is TRBJ1-5; D uncertain. The germline V and J ends were trimmed by 2 bases and 4 bases, with 9 bases remaining between them. Looked up from germline, CDR1 is MNHNS and CDR2 is SASEGT. This CDR3 region has 14 residues. DNA of the CDR3: TGTGCCAGCAGTGAACTCGACCCTAATCAGCCCCAGCATTTT. Protein: CASSELDPNQPQHF.

Concerning this clonotype: Since a much larger clone is just one base distant, this may be a read error. This chain uses TRBV7-9 with TRBJ2-1; either TRBD1 or TRBD2 may fit D (5 bases each). CDR1 and CDR2 (germline): SEHNR, FQNEAQ (reference sequence). The CDR3 is made up of 17 amino acids. V was clipped by 1 base and J by 3 bases, with 16 bases between them. For the CDR3, the DNA is TGTGCCAGCAGCTTAGATCCGGGGCGCGGCGTCTACAATGAGCAGTTCTTC. It specifies CASSLDPGRGVYNEQFF.

This clonotype has at least ten counts. The rearrangement uses TRBV10-3 and TRBJ2-3, with D possibly matching TRBD1 (6 bases). The V and J ends lost 9 bases and 0 bases respectively, with 13 bases between them. From germline, CDR1 is ENHRY and CDR2 SYGVKD. This CDR3 comprises 14 residues. The CDR3 DNA sequence: TGTGCCATAAGGAACAGGGCTAGCACAGATACGCAGTATTTT. This codes for CAIRNRASTDTQYF.